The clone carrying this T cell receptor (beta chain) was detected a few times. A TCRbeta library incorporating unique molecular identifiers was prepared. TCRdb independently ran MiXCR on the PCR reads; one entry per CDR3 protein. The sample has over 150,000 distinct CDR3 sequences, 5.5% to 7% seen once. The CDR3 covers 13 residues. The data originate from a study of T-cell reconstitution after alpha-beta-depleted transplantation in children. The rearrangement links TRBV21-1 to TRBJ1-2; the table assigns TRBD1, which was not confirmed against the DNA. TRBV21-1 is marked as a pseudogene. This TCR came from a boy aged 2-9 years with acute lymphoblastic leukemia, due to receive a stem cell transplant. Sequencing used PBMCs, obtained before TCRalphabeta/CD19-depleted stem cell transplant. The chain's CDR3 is CAISMGTNYGYTF. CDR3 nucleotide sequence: TGTGCCATCTCCATGGGGACCAACTATGGCTACACCTTC.